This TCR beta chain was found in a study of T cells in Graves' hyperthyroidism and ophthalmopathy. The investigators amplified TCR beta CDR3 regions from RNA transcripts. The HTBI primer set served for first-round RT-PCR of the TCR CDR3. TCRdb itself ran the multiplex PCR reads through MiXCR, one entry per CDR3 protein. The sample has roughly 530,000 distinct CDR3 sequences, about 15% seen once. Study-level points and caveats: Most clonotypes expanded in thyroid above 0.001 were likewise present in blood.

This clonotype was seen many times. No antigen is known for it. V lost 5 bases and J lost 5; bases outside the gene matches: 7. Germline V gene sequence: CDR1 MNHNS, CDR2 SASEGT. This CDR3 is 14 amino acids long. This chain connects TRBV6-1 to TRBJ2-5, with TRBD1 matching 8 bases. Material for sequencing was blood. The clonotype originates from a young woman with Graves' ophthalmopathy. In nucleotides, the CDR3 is TGTGCCAGCAGTTGGACAGGGATGACCGAGACCCAGTACTTC. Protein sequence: CASSWTGMTETQYF.